Described below is a single T cell receptor (beta chain) sequence and its context. The antigen is undetermined. This sample stems from a study of identical twins. Trimming removed 7 bases from V and 0 bases from J, with 16 bases in between. The CDR3 contains 15 residues. Germline loops: CDR1 MNHEY, CDR2 SVGEGT. The study, taken as a whole, reports: For out-of-frame beta sequences, excess twin sharing was weaker.

Template switching, a step in the protocol, added a universal primer site, and cDNA carried unique molecular identifiers. TCRdb ran MiXCR on the 5' RACE reads and lists one entry per CDR3 protein. The profile shows roughly 250,000 distinct CDR3 sequences, 11% to 15% of them singletons. Everyone who donated was a healthy Caucasian. This sequence originates from a woman aged 18-29 years in good health. Sequences were obtained from memory (CD45RO+) T cells sorted from blood. The rearrangement joins TRBV6-2 or TRBV6-3 to TRBJ2-7; tentative D call: TRBD1 (6 bases). CDR3 nucleotides: TGTGCCAGCACCCCGACGAGACAGGTCTCCTACGAGCAGTACTTC. Protein product: CASTPTRQVSYEQYF.